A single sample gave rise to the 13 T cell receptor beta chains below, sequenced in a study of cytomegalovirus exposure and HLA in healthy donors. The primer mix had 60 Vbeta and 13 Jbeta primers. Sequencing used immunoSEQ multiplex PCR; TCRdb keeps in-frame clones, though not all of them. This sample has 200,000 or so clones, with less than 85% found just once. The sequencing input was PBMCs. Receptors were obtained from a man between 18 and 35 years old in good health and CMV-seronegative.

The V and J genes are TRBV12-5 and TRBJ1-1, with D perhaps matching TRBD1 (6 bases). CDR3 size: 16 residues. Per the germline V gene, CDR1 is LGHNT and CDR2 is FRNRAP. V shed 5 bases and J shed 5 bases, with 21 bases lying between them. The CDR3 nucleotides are TGTGCTAGTGGTCCCCCCGGTGCGGGGGGCGCGACTGAAGCTTTCTTT. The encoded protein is CASGPPGAGGATEAFF.

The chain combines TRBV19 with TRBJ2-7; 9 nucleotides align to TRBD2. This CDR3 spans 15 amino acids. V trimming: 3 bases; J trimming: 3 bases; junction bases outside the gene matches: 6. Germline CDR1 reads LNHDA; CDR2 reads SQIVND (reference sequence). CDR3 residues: CASSIGLAGLYEQYF. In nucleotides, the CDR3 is TGTGCCAGTAGTATTGGGCTAGCGGGACTCTACGAGCAGTACTTC.

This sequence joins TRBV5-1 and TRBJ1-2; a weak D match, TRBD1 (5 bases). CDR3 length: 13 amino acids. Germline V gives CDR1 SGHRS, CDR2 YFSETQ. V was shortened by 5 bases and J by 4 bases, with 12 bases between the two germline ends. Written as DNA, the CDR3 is TGCGCCAGCAGACCCGACAGCTTCTATGGCTACACCTTC. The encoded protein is CASRPDSFYGYTF.

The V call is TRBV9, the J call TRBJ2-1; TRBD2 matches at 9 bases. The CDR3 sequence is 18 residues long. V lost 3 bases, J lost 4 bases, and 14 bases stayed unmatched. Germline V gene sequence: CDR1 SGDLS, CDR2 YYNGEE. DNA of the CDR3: TGTGCCAGCAGCGGGATACTAGCGGGTGGCCTCTCATACAATGAGCAGTTCTTC. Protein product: CASSGILAGGLSYNEQFF.

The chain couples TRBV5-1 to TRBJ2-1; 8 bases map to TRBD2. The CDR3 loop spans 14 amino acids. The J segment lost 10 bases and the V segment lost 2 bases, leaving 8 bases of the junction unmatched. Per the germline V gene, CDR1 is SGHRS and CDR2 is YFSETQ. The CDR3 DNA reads TGCGCCAGCAGCTTTGACGGGACTAGGTACGAGCAGTTCTTC. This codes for CASSFDGTRYEQFF.

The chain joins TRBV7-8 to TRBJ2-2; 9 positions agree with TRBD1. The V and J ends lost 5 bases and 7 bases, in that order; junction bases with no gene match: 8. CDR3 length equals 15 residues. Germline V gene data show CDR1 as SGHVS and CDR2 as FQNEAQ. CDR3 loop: CASSLRTGVGGELFF. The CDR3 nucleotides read TGTGCCAGCAGCCTCAGGACAGGGGTTGGCGGGGAGCTGTTTTTT.

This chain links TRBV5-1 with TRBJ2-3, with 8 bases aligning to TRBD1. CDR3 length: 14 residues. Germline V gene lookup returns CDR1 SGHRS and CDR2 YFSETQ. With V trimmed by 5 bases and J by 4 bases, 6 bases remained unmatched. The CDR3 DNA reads TGCGCCAGCAGTGGACAGGGAGGTGCAGATACGCAGTATTTT. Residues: CASSGQGGADTQYF.

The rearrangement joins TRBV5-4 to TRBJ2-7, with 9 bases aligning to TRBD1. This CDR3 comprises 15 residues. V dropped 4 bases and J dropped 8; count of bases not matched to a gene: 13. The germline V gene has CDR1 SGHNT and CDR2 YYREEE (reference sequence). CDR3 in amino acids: CASSLSGTGKLKQYF. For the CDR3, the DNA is TGTGCCAGCAGCCTTTCCGGGACAGGGAAGCTCAAGCAGTACTTC.

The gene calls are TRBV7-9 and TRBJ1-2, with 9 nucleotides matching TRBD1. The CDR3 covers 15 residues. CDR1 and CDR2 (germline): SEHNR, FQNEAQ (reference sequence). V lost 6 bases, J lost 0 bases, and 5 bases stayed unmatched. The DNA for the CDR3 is TGTGCCAGCAGGGGACAGGGCTCTCCTAACTATGGCTACACCTTC. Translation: CASRGQGSPNYGYTF. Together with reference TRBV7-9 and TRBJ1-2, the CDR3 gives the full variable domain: DTGVSQNPRHKITKRGQNVTFRCDPISEHNRLYWYRQTLGQGPEFLTYFQNEAQLEKSRLLSDRFSAERPKGSFSTLEIQRTEQGDSAMYLCASRGQGSPNYGYTFGSGTRLTVV.

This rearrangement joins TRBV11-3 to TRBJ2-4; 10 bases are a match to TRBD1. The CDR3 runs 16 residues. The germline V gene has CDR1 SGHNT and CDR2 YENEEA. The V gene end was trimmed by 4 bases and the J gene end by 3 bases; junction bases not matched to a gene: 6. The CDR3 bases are TGTGCCAGCAGCTCGGGACAGGGGCGAGGCAAAAACATTCAGTACTTC. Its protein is CASSSGQGRGKNIQYF.

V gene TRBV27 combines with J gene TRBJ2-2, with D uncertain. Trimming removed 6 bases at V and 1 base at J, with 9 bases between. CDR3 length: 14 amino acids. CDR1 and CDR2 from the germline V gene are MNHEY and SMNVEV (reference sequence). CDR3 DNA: TGTGCCAGCAGCTGGGCGCGGAACACCGGGGAGCTGTTTTTT. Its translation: CASSWARNTGELFF.

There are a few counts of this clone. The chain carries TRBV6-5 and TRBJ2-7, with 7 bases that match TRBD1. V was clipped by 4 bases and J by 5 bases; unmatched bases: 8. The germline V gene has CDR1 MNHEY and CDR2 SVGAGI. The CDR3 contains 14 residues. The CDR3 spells CASSFPDRRNEQYF. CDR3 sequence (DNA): TGTGCCAGCAGTTTCCCGGACAGGAGGAACGAGCAGTACTTC.

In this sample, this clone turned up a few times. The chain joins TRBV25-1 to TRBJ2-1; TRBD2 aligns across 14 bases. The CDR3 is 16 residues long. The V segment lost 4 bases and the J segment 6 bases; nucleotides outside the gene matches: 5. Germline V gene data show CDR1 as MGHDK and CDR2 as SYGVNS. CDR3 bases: TGTGCCAGCAGTGGAGATGGGACTAGCGGGAGCAATGAGCAGTTCTTC. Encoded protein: CASSGDGTSGSNEQFF.